These 13 T cell receptor beta chains originate from one sample sequenced in a study of blood T cell repertoires in COVID-19. Method: immunoSEQ multiplex PCR; TCRdb's copy keeps in-frame clones and lacks some. The table lists about 300,000 clones, more than 75% of them singletons. The sample was peripheral blood. Source of these receptors: a man between 65 and 85 years old with acute or convalescent COVID-19.

The chain uses TRBV6-5 and TRBJ2-5; TRBD2 matches at 8 bases. Per germline, CDR1 MNHEY and CDR2 SVGAGI. V dropped 6 bases and J dropped 5; count of bases not matched to a gene: 11. The CDR3 extends over 15 amino acids. Here the CDR3 DNA reads TGTGCCAGCAGGGGCGTCGGGAGGGGCTATGAGACCCAGTACTTC. Protein product: CASRGVGRGYETQYF.

The chain links TRBV7-9 to TRBJ1-1; no reliable D call. Germline CDR1 and CDR2: SEHNR and FQNEAQ (reference sequence). V lost 4 bases to trimming and J lost 8 bases, with 8 bases between them. The CDR3 has 11 amino acids. The CDR3 DNA is TGTGCCAGCAGCTCCTACAGAGAAGCTTTCTTT. Translated: CASSSYREAFF.

The chain uses TRBV19 and TRBJ2-7; TRBD2 agrees at 10 bases. The germline V gene encodes CDR1 LNHDA and CDR2 SQIVND (reference sequence). CDR3 size: 17 residues. V trimming: 5 bases; J trimming: 2 bases; junction bases outside the gene matches: 12. Written as DNA, the CDR3 is TGTGCCAGTAGTGACGGGCCTAGCGGGAGTACCGCCTACGAGCAGTACTTC. This translates into CASSDGPSGSTAYEQYF.

This clone showed up just once. The V and J genes are TRBV4-3 and TRBJ2-3; 11 nucleotides align to TRBD2. V was pared by 3 bases and J by 2 bases, with 7 bases of the junction left unmatched. Germline CDR1 reads LGHNA; CDR2 reads YSLEER. This CDR3 has 17 amino acids. The CDR3 loop reads CASSQGLTSGDTDTQYF. CDR3 sequence (DNA): TGCGCCAGCAGCCAGGGTTTGACTAGCGGGGACACAGATACGCAGTATTTT.

V is TRBV6-1 and J is TRBJ2-1, with D unclear. The V gene's germline CDR1 is MNHNS and CDR2 SASEGT. CDR3 length: 15 amino acids. V was clipped by 1 base and J by 0 bases, with 7 bases between them. CDR3 in amino acids: CASSEEYSSYNEQFF. The DNA of the CDR3 is TGTGCCAGCAGTGAAGAGTATAGCTCCTACAATGAGCAGTTCTTC.

This chain uses TRBV19 with TRBJ2-3, with D possibly being TRBD1 (6 bases). This CDR3 has 15 amino acids. The V gene lost 3 bases and the J gene lost 4 bases, with 14 bases spanning the gap. Germline CDR1 reads LNHDA; CDR2 reads SQIVND (reference sequence). CDR3 in amino acids: CASSMLQGLADTQYF. The CDR3 DNA follows: TGTGCCAGTAGTATGTTACAGGGTCTGGCAGATACGCAGTATTTT. Variable domain in full (rest from reference TRBV19 and TRBJ2-3): DGGITQSPKYLFRKEGQNVTLSCEQNLNHDAMYWYRQDPGQGLRLIYYSQIVNDFQKGDIAEGYSVSREKKESFPLTVTSAQKNPTAFYLCASSMLQGLADTQYFGPGTRLTVL.

The chain uses TRBV28 and TRBJ2-3; D might be TRBD2 (6 bases). The V gene lost 5 bases and the J gene lost 1 base, with 10 bases spanning the gap. CDR1 MDHEN and CDR2 SYDVKM come from the germline V gene. The CDR3 spans 14 residues. The CDR3 DNA reads TGTGCCAGCAGTCCCCCGGGAGGCACAGATACGCAGTATTTT. This sequence encodes CASSPPGGTDTQYF.

This clone was observed a handful of times. V and J are TRBV13 and TRBJ1-3, with D uncertain. The CDR3 spans 16 residues. CDR1 is PRHDT, CDR2 FYEKMQ, per germline (reference sequence). Trimming removed 2 bases at V and 0 bases at J, with 11 bases between. CDR3 sequence: CASSLNAGLSGNTIYF. The CDR3 coding sequence is TGTGCCAGCAGCTTAAACGCAGGCCTCTCTGGAAACACCATATATTTT.

DNA for the CDR3: TGTGCCAGTAGTATCGGGACTAGCAGAAATGAGCAGTTCTTC. It translates to CASSIGTSRNEQFF. The chain joins TRBV19 to TRBJ2-1; 9 nucleotides line up with TRBD2. Losses at the gene ends were 3 bases for V and 7 bases for J; bases not matched to a gene: 4. The germline gives CDR1 LNHDA, CDR2 SQIVND (reference sequence). The CDR3 is 14 residues long.

The CDR3 DNA is TGTGCCAGCAGCAAGACAGTCTACAATGAGCAGTTCTTC. This sequence encodes CASSKTVYNEQFF. The chain combines TRBV7-7 with TRBJ2-1, with a weak D call TRBD1 (5 bases). CDR3 length: 13 amino acids. In germline, CDR1 is SSHAT, CDR2 FNYEAQ (reference sequence). V gave up 5 bases and J gave up 3 bases, with 8 bases separating them.

The rearrangement joins TRBV28 to TRBJ2-7; 9 bases fit TRBD2. V was clipped by 3 bases and J by 2 bases; unmatched bases: 8. CDR1 and CDR2 from the germline V gene are MDHEN and SYDVKM. CDR3 length: 16 amino acids. CDR3 DNA: TGTGCCAGCAGTTTGAGCAGCGGGGGGCCAACCTACGAGCAGTACTTC. This sequence encodes CASSLSSGGPTYEQYF.

The V gene is TRBV5-6, the J gene TRBJ2-3; TRBD1 is a possible D gene (6 bases). The CDR3 contains 17 residues. Germline-derived CDR1 and CDR2 are SGHDT and YYEEEE. Trimming took off 3 bases at V and 2 bases at J, with 19 bases between the two ends. CDR3 in amino acids: CASSYFYRDPLTDTQYF. The CDR3 DNA is TGTGCCAGCAGCTACTTCTACAGGGACCCCCTCACAGATACGCAGTATTTT.

The chain couples TRBV24-1 to TRBJ1-2, with D tentatively TRBD1 (6 bases). The V gene lost 4 bases and the J gene lost 4 bases, with 9 bases spanning the gap. The CDR3 sequence is 13 residues long. In germline, CDR1 is KGHDR, CDR2 SFDVKD. Here the CDR3 reads CATSETGFYGYTF. The CDR3 DNA reads TGTGCCACCAGTGAAACAGGGTTCTATGGCTACACCTTC.